This T cell receptor (beta chain) was sequenced during a study of regulatory T cells in long-lasting Graves disease. Time point given: newly diagnosed GD, antithyroid drugs for less than 3 months. The TCR library was made from RNA that had been extracted from PBMCs in TRIzol. Libraries of TCR beta came from iRepertoire HTBI primers plus Arm-PCR of CDR3 regions. TCRdb redid the calling of the multiplex PCR reads with MiXCR, one entry per CDR3 protein. Seen here are some 230,000 distinct CDR3 sequences, about 16% observed once, and the top ten hold more than 20%. In this sample, this clonotype turned up many times. Antigen unknown. Points from the study as a whole: Fewer public clonotypes were shared by new patients (around 960) than by persistent patients (around 2,900). Persistent disease samples used TRBV28, TRBJ1-2 and TRBJ2-5 preferentially.

Germline V gene lookup returns CDR1 SNHLY and CDR2 FYNNEI. This CDR3 has 12 residues. The V and J ends lost 5 bases and 2 bases respectively, with 7 bases between them. The chain combines TRBV2 with TRBJ2-7; no clear D. The starting material was peripheral blood mononuclear cells (PBMCs), obtained at new diagnosis, from a patient treated with antithyroid drugs. This clonotype was obtained from a female donor with Graves disease. The CDR3 DNA sequence: TGTGCCAGCAGTTACGCAGCCTACGAGCAGTACTTC. This codes for CASSYAAYEQYF.